This T cell receptor (beta chain) was found in a study of blood T cell repertoires in COVID-19. Overall study: The origin of the acute and convalescent COVID-19 samples was the United States, Italy and Spain. PBMCs, B-cell-depleted T cells, or T cells provided the cDNA or gDNA that made up the material.

Methods used by the authors: Using reference gene primer amplification, nucleated cell counts were estimated. Profiling relied on immunoSEQ multiplex PCR, and the TCRdb table lists in-frame clones only, not all of them. V and J calls and clone size are copied from that table; D and trimming were computed from the DNA. This sample yields 65,000 to 70,000 clones, of which around three quarters are seen a single time; approximately 23% belongs to the top ten. CDR1 is LGHDT, CDR2 YNNKEL, per germline (reference sequence). CDR3 length equals 14 residues. V shed 2 bases and J 4 bases; nucleotides not matched to a gene: 1.

The receptor's source is a human donor in a cohort sampled during active COVID-19. Sequenced: peripheral blood. The gene calls are TRBV3-1 (or the pseudogene TRBV3-2) and TRBJ1-3, with 8 bases identical to TRBD1. CDR3 residues: CASSQRDRGNTIYF. The CDR3 coding sequence is TGTGCCAGCAGCCAACGGGACAGGGGAAACACCATATATTTT.